Listed below are T cell receptor beta chains from one sample, sequenced in a study of CD4 T cells in relation to SARS-CoV-2 and coronaviruses. Measured with immunoSEQ multiplex PCR; TCRdb has only the in-frame clones, and not every one. The sample holds 35,000 or so clones, around 80% seen once. No antigen has been assigned to these receptors. The sequenced sample was memory CD4+ T cells from PBMCs, cultured in vitro. All receptors derive from an adult with COVID-19. Each CDR3 is given with its conserved first and last residue. A D gene is named only where the DNA matches it firmly. The size field is filled for only some rows; it gives once, few, many or a size class.

cdr3_length: 16; d_call: NA; clone_size: NA; j_call: TRBJ1-1; v_call: TRBV4-3; cdr3_aa: CASSQDTQRVNTEAFF; cdr3_nt: TGCGCCAGCAGCCAAGACACTCAACGGGTGAACACTGAAGCTTTCTTT
cdr3_length: 12; d_call: NA; clone_size: NA; j_call: TRBJ2-1; v_call: TRBV30; cdr3_aa: CAWSSSYNEQFF; cdr3_nt: TGTGCCTGGAGTAGCTCCTACAATGAGCAGTTCTTC
cdr3_length: 11; d_call: NA; clone_size: NA; j_call: TRBJ2-1; v_call: TRBV19; cdr3_aa: CASRLYNEQFF; cdr3_nt: TGTGCCAGTCGGTTGTACAATGAGCAGTTCTTC
cdr3_length: 13; d_call: NA; clone_size: NA; j_call: TRBJ2-1; v_call: TRBV14; cdr3_aa: CASRPKREDEQFF; cdr3_nt: TGTGCCAGCCGCCCCAAGCGAGAAGATGAGCAGTTCTTC
cdr3_length: 14; d_call: NA; clone_size: NA; j_call: TRBJ2-3; v_call: TRBV6-6; cdr3_aa: CASTQGSSGGTQYF; cdr3_nt: TGTGCCAGCACCCAGGGGTCGTCGGGGGGCACGCAGTATTTT
cdr3_length: 16; d_call: NA; clone_size: NA; j_call: TRBJ1-2; v_call: TRBV6-5; cdr3_aa: CASSSVPGKLDYGYTF; cdr3_nt: TGTGCCAGCAGTTCTGTCCCGGGGAAGTTGGACTATGGCTACACCTTC
cdr3_length: 15; d_call: TRBD1; clone_size: NA; j_call: TRBJ1-1; v_call: TRBV5-1; cdr3_aa: CASSPLQGARGEAFF; cdr3_nt: TGCGCCAGCAGCCCCTTACAGGGGGCGCGGGGTGAAGCTTTCTTT
cdr3_length: 14; d_call: NA; clone_size: NA; j_call: TRBJ2-5; v_call: TRBV3-1/TRBV3-2; cdr3_aa: CASSQEAVLRTQYF; cdr3_nt: TGTGCCAGCAGCCAAGAAGCGGTCCTACGTACTCAGTACTTC
cdr3_length: 13; d_call: NA; clone_size: once; j_call: TRBJ1-3; v_call: TRBV30; cdr3_aa: CAWSIGTGNTIYF; cdr3_nt: TGTGCCTGGAGTATAGGAACTGGAAACACCATATATTTT
cdr3_length: 13; d_call: TRBD2; clone_size: NA; j_call: TRBJ2-3; v_call: TRBV9; cdr3_aa: CASVREDTDTQYF; cdr3_nt: TGTGCCAGCGTACGGGAGGACACAGATACGCAGTATTTT
cdr3_length: 14; d_call: TRBD1; clone_size: NA; j_call: TRBJ2-1; v_call: TRBV9; cdr3_aa: CASSAGTGQYEQFF; cdr3_nt: TGTGCCAGCAGCGCGGGGACAGGGCAGTACGAGCAGTTCTTC
cdr3_length: 15; d_call: TRBD2; clone_size: NA; j_call: TRBJ2-7; v_call: TRBV6-2/TRBV6-3; cdr3_aa: CASSYRTSGIYEQYF; cdr3_nt: TGTGCCAGCAGTTACCGGACTAGCGGGATTTACGAGCAGTACTTC
cdr3_length: 15; d_call: NA; clone_size: NA; j_call: TRBJ2-7; v_call: TRBV2; cdr3_aa: CASSEAGGEGYEQYF; cdr3_nt: TGTGCCAGCAGTGAAGCGGGGGGAGAGGGCTACGAGCAGTACTTC
cdr3_length: 15; d_call: NA; clone_size: NA; j_call: TRBJ2-5; v_call: TRBV27; cdr3_aa: CASSSVWGLQETQYF; cdr3_nt: TGTGCCAGCAGTTCCGTTTGGGGGCTCCAAGAGACCCAGTACTTC
cdr3_length: 14; d_call: TRBD1; clone_size: once; j_call: TRBJ2-1; v_call: TRBV29-1; cdr3_aa: CSVVRMGQSGEQFF; cdr3_nt: TGCAGCGTCGTACGGATGGGACAGTCGGGTGAGCAGTTCTTC
cdr3_length: 14; d_call: TRBD2; clone_size: few; j_call: TRBJ2-7; v_call: TRBV19; cdr3_aa: CASRSSGGSYEQYF; cdr3_nt: TGTGCCAGTAGGAGTAGCGGGGGATCCTACGAGCAGTACTTC
cdr3_length: 15; d_call: NA; clone_size: few; j_call: TRBJ1-6; v_call: TRBV7-6; cdr3_aa: CASSLQGPLNSPLHF; cdr3_nt: TGTGCCAGCAGCTTACAGGGACCTCTCAATTCACCCCTCCACTTT
cdr3_length: 10; d_call: NA; clone_size: NA; j_call: TRBJ2-1; v_call: TRBV29-1; cdr3_aa: CSVEDRGQIF; cdr3_nt: TGCAGCGTTGAAGACAGGGGTCAGATCTTC
cdr3_length: 18; d_call: TRBD2; clone_size: NA; j_call: TRBJ2-3; v_call: TRBV3-1/TRBV3-2; cdr3_aa: CASSPNILGLAGADTQYF; cdr3_nt: TGTGCCAGCAGCCCAAATATATTAGGACTAGCGGGAGCAGATACGCAGTATTTT
cdr3_length: 14; d_call: NA; clone_size: once; j_call: TRBJ1-1; v_call: TRBV6-2/TRBV6-3; cdr3_aa: CASSQLPQNTEAFF; cdr3_nt: TGTGCCAGCAGTCAACTCCCTCAGAACACTGAAGCTTTCTTT
cdr3_length: 14; d_call: NA; clone_size: NA; j_call: TRBJ2-1; v_call: TRBV2; cdr3_aa: CASSEEGGYNEQFF; cdr3_nt: TGTGCCAGCAGTGAAGAGGGGGGTTACAATGAGCAGTTCTTC
cdr3_length: 16; d_call: TRBD1; clone_size: NA; j_call: TRBJ2-6; v_call: TRBV15; cdr3_aa: CATSRDRGSGANVLTF; cdr3_nt: TGTGCCACCAGCAGAGACAGGGGGTCTGGGGCCAACGTCCTGACTTTC
cdr3_length: 17; d_call: TRBD2; clone_size: few; j_call: TRBJ2-5; v_call: TRBV11-2; cdr3_aa: CASSTRGLAALQETQYF; cdr3_nt: TGTGCCAGCAGCACCAGGGGACTAGCGGCCCTTCAAGAGACCCAGTACTTC
cdr3_length: 15; d_call: TRBD2; clone_size: NA; j_call: TRBJ2-3; v_call: TRBV5-1; cdr3_aa: CASSRSGSYTDTQYF; cdr3_nt: TGCGCCAGCAGCCGTAGCGGGTCGTACACAGATACGCAGTATTTT
cdr3_length: 10; d_call: NA; clone_size: NA; j_call: TRBJ2-5; v_call: TRBV28; cdr3_aa: CASSYETQYF; cdr3_nt: TGTGCCAGCAGTTACGAGACCCAGTACTTC
cdr3_length: 15; d_call: TRBD2; clone_size: NA; j_call: TRBJ2-5; v_call: TRBV7-6; cdr3_aa: CASSLAGLAEETQYF; cdr3_nt: TGTGCCAGCAGCTTAGCGGGACTAGCGGAAGAGACCCAGTACTTC
cdr3_length: 15; d_call: TRBD1; clone_size: NA; j_call: TRBJ2-1; v_call: TRBV27; cdr3_aa: CASSWYYRGGNEQFF; cdr3_nt: TGTGCCAGCAGTTGGTATTACAGGGGTGGCAATGAGCAGTTCTTC
cdr3_length: 12; d_call: NA; clone_size: NA; j_call: TRBJ1-1; v_call: TRBV19; cdr3_aa: CAAVGGATEAFF; cdr3_nt: TGTGCCGCCGTTGGGGGGGCAACTGAAGCTTTCTTT
cdr3_length: 14; d_call: NA; clone_size: few; j_call: TRBJ1-5; v_call: TRBV6-5; cdr3_aa: CASSNSWEGQPQHF; cdr3_nt: TGTGCCAGCAGCAACAGCTGGGAGGGTCAGCCCCAGCATTTT
cdr3_length: 15; d_call: TRBD2; clone_size: NA; j_call: TRBJ2-7; v_call: TRBV5-1; cdr3_aa: CASSSVAGVKDEQYF; cdr3_nt: TGCGCCAGCAGCTCGGTAGCGGGAGTGAAGGACGAGCAGTACTTC
cdr3_length: 14; d_call: TRBD2; clone_size: NA; j_call: TRBJ2-5; v_call: TRBV28; cdr3_aa: CASSTPGLDETQYF; cdr3_nt: TGTGCCAGCAGTACCCCGGGACTAGACGAGACCCAGTACTTC
cdr3_length: 11; d_call: NA; clone_size: NA; j_call: TRBJ2-1; v_call: TRBV2; cdr3_aa: CASSRTIEQFF; cdr3_nt: TGTGCCAGCAGCCGGACTATTGAGCAGTTCTTC
cdr3_length: 16; d_call: TRBD2; clone_size: NA; j_call: TRBJ2-7; v_call: TRBV5-1; cdr3_aa: CASSLEPSGSPHEQYF; cdr3_nt: TGCGCCAGCAGCTTGGAACCTAGCGGGAGTCCTCACGAGCAGTACTTC
cdr3_length: 14; d_call: NA; clone_size: NA; j_call: TRBJ2-3; v_call: TRBV7-9; cdr3_aa: CASSLALITDTQYF; cdr3_nt: TGTGCCAGCAGCTTAGCCCTGATCACAGATACGCAGTATTTT
cdr3_length: 17; d_call: NA; clone_size: NA; j_call: TRBJ2-2; v_call: TRBV11-2; cdr3_aa: CASSLLRVTANTGELFF; cdr3_nt: TGTGCCAGCAGCTTATTGCGGGTGACAGCGAACACCGGGGAGCTGTTTTTT
cdr3_length: 22; d_call: NA; clone_size: NA; j_call: TRBJ2-1; v_call: TRBV28; cdr3_aa: CASSPGPSSSSLRGRGYNEQFF; cdr3_nt: TGTGCCAGCAGTCCCGGCCCTTCCTCTTCTTCACTCCGCGGCCGCGGCTACAATGAGCAGTTCTTC
cdr3_length: 15; d_call: TRBD2; clone_size: NA; j_call: TRBJ2-1; v_call: TRBV19; cdr3_aa: CASGIAGVYYNEQFF; cdr3_nt: TGTGCCAGTGGCATAGCGGGAGTATATTACAATGAGCAGTTCTTC
cdr3_length: 16; d_call: NA; clone_size: NA; j_call: TRBJ1-2; v_call: TRBV28; cdr3_aa: CASSPEGQGLNYGYTF; cdr3_nt: TGTGCCAGCAGTCCCGAGGGGCAGGGGCTTAACTATGGCTACACCTTC
cdr3_length: 11; d_call: NA; clone_size: NA; j_call: TRBJ2-5; v_call: TRBV5-1; cdr3_aa: CASSLQETQYF; cdr3_nt: TGCGCCAGCAGCTTGCAAGAGACCCAGTACTTC
cdr3_length: 12; d_call: NA; clone_size: NA; j_call: TRBJ1-5; v_call: TRBV3-1/TRBV3-2; cdr3_aa: CASSQGDQPQHF; cdr3_nt: TGTGCCAGCAGCCAGGGGGATCAGCCCCAGCATTTT
cdr3_length: 13; d_call: NA; clone_size: NA; j_call: TRBJ2-5; v_call: TRBV28; cdr3_aa: CAVRDSGGETQYF; cdr3_nt: TGTGCCGTCAGGGACTCAGGAGGAGAGACCCAGTACTTC
cdr3_length: 16; d_call: NA; clone_size: NA; j_call: TRBJ1-5; v_call: TRBV18; cdr3_aa: CASSPPQGGGFEAQHF; cdr3_nt: TGTGCCAGCTCACCACCGCAGGGAGGAGGGTTTGAGGCCCAGCATTTT
cdr3_length: 15; d_call: NA; clone_size: NA; j_call: TRBJ2-5; v_call: TRBV7-9; cdr3_aa: CASSLLRTQQETQYF; cdr3_nt: TGTGCCAGCAGCTTATTGAGGACACAACAAGAGACCCAGTACTTC
cdr3_length: 13; d_call: NA; clone_size: NA; j_call: TRBJ2-3; v_call: TRBV18; cdr3_aa: CASSHVITDTQYF; cdr3_nt: TGTGCCAGCTCACACGTAATCACAGATACGCAGTATTTT
cdr3_length: 15; d_call: NA; clone_size: NA; j_call: TRBJ2-2; v_call: TRBV7-9; cdr3_aa: CASSLARENTGELFF; cdr3_nt: TGTGCCAGCAGCTTAGCGCGGGAGAACACCGGGGAGCTGTTTTTT
cdr3_length: 12; d_call: NA; clone_size: NA; j_call: TRBJ2-1; v_call: TRBV30; cdr3_aa: CAWSLRGDEQFF; cdr3_nt: TGTGCCTGGAGCCTTCGGGGCGACGAGCAGTTCTTC
cdr3_length: 14; d_call: NA; clone_size: NA; j_call: TRBJ2-2; v_call: TRBV5-5; cdr3_aa: CASSRDGGAGELFF; cdr3_nt: TGTGCCAGCAGCCGGGACGGGGGCGCCGGGGAGCTGTTTTTT
cdr3_length: 13; d_call: NA; clone_size: NA; j_call: TRBJ1-6; v_call: TRBV5-8; cdr3_aa: CASSLDGNSPLHF; cdr3_nt: TGTGCCAGCAGCTTGGACGGTAATTCACCCCTCCACTTT
cdr3_length: 16; d_call: TRBD1; clone_size: NA; j_call: TRBJ2-3; v_call: TRBV19; cdr3_aa: CASSPLGQGGTDTQYF; cdr3_nt: TGTGCCAGTAGCCCATTGGGACAGGGAGGTACAGATACGCAGTATTTT